This is a list of T cell receptor beta chains from one sample in a study of T cells in localized non-small cell lung cancer. TCRdb's copy holds only in-frame clones and misses some; the assay was immunoSEQ multiplex PCR. The repertoire consists of just over 70,000 clones, with approximately 87% occurring once and the leading ten covering roughly a fifth. The source material was peripheral blood, sampled before any cancer treatment. All receptors derive from a male donor at least 60 years old with stage III squamous cell lung carcinoma. CDR3s include the opening cysteine and the closing phenylalanine or tryptophan. A D gene is named only where the DNA matches it firmly. Rows give clone size only sometimes, using once, few, many, or a class for an expanded clone.

size	J	V	D	CDR3	DNA
.	TRBJ1-5	TRBV18	.	CASSPIRETSNQPQHF	TGTGCCAGCTCACCAATTAGAGAGACTAGCAATCAGCCCCAGCATTTT
.	TRBJ2-3	TRBV6-5	.	CASSFAGSTDTQYF	TGTGCCAGCAGTTTCGCAGGGAGCACAGATACGCAGTATTTT
.	TRBJ2-3	TRBV4-2	.	CASSPQGLSSTDTQYF	TGTGCCAGCAGCCCGCAGGGACTCTCTAGCACAGATACGCAGTATTTT
.	TRBJ1-3	TRBV19	TRBD1	CATSGTASGNTIYF	TGTGCCACCTCAGGGACAGCCTCTGGAAACACCATATATTTT
.	TRBJ1-1	TRBV4-1	.	CASSQGVGRTEAFF	TGCGCCAGCAGCCAAGGGGTCGGACGCACTGAAGCTTTCTTT
once	TRBJ1-1	TRBV27	.	CASARRGVGNTEAFF	TGTGCCAGCGCTAGGCGGGGGGTAGGGAACACTGAAGCTTTCTTT
.	TRBJ1-2	TRBV19	.	CASRDRTGLPDTF	TGTGCCAGCAGGGACCGCACGGGCCTCCCTGATACCTTC
.	TRBJ2-1	TRBV18	.	CASSQRSVVGSGYNEQFF	TGTGCCAGCTCCCAAAGATCCGTAGTGGGGAGTGGCTACAATGAGCAGTTCTTC
many	TRBJ1-2	TRBV27	.	CASSLSPSTANYGYTF	TGTGCCAGCAGTTTATCTCCCTCGACAGCTAACTATGGCTACACCTTC
.	TRBJ2-1	TRBV7-2	TRBD2	CASNPGTSYNEQFF	TGTGCCAGCAACCCCGGGACTAGTTACAATGAGCAGTTCTTC
.	TRBJ1-6	TRBV4-2	.	CASSQDSVQPSRTHF	TGTGCCAGCAGCCAAGATAGTGTACAGCCTTCACGGACTCACTTT
.	TRBJ1-1	TRBV4-3	.	CASSYGYKQEAFF	TGCGCCAGCAGTTATGGGTATAAGCAGGAAGCTTTCTTT